This T cell receptor (beta chain) was sequenced during a study of cytomegalovirus exposure and HLA in healthy donors. General study results and limits: Most CMV-associated TCR beta chains were later found to appear HLA-restricted.

Use of 60 Vbeta and 13 Jbeta primers characterized the PCR. Profiled with immunoSEQ multiplex PCR; TCRdb holds only in-frame clones, not every one. The data contain 130,000 to 150,000 clones, less than 85% of them singletons. To note about this clone: The antigen is unknown.

V was cut by 5 bases and J by 4 bases, with 18 bases left in between. The CDR3 is 15 residues long. CDR1 and CDR2 (germline): SGHRS, YFSETQ. V and J are TRBV5-1 and TRBJ1-2; D not certain. The TCR originated in a man aged 35-49 years in good health and CMV-seropositive. The source material was PBMCs. CDR3 DNA: TGCGCCAGCAGAAGTAATATAGTGTTAACCTATGGCTACACCTTC. It specifies CASRSNIVLTYGYTF.